Below are 22 T cell receptor beta chains sequenced from a single sample in a study of shared clonotypes between healthy human individuals (dated by TCRdb to 2018 to 2021). The library was obtained by the immunoSEQ multiplex PCR assay. The table was pulled from immuneACCESS by TCRdb, which kept in-frame rearrangements only. Such tables lose some clones; where checked, under half of the loss comes from unresolved V genes, and the rest has no known cause. A total of some 1,400,000 clones appear in this sample, approximately 97% of them only once. The ten most abundant clones make up roughly 1.2% of the sample. The sequencing sample was made of naive CD4+ T cells sorted from blood. The cell subset or site tag for this specimen amounts to: CD45RA+ positively selected. The receptor set was obtained from a man aged 25 to 45 in good health.

This sequence joins TRBV27 and TRBJ2-7, with TRBD2 identical over 8 bases. The trim removed 3 bases at V and 3 bases at J, leaving 7 bases unmatched. The CDR3 totals 15 residues. Germline assignment: CDR1 MNHEY and CDR2 SMNVEV (reference sequence). The CDR3 protein is CASSFMAAGVYEQYF. DNA for the CDR3: TGTGCCAGCAGTTTTATGGCAGCGGGGGTCTACGAGCAGTACTTC.

A remark on this clone: The identical CDR3 is also encoded by other nucleotide sequences in the sample. The rearrangement links TRBV5-1 to TRBJ2-5; D unresolved. Germline V gene sequence: CDR1 SGHRS, CDR2 YFSETQ. The CDR3 consists of 13 residues. Trimming took 4 bases from V and 5 from J, leaving 12 bases between them. CDR3 nucleotide sequence: TGCGCCAGCAGCCCACAAGGTGGGGAGACCCAGTACTTC. It yields the protein CASSPQGGETQYF.

Concerning this clone itself: Other DNA sequences in this specimen translate into the identical CDR3. The chain employs TRBV28 and TRBJ2-5; D unclear. The CDR3 is 11 amino acids. V shed 1 base and J shed 5 bases, with 2 bases lying between them. Germline CDR1 reads MDHEN; CDR2 reads SYDVKM. CDR3 residues: CASSLFETQYF. CDR3 coding DNA: TGTGCCAGCAGTTTATTCGAGACCCAGTACTTC.

The gene calls are TRBV7-2 and TRBJ2-7; 8 bases match TRBD2. V shed 3 bases, J shed 6 bases, and the junction held 19 bases outside the gene matches. The CDR3 loop spans 18 amino acids. Germline CDR1 SGHTA, CDR2 FQGNSA. CDR3 loop: CASSFNVFLVSGSVEQYF. The CDR3 coding sequence is TGTGCCAGCAGCTTTAACGTTTTCCTGGTGAGCGGGAGTGTCGAGCAGTACTTC.

The rearrangement uses TRBV5-1 and TRBJ2-3; either TRBD1 or TRBD2 may supply D (5 bases each). V gave up 0 bases and J gave up 7 bases, with 18 bases separating them. Germline CDR1 reads SGHRS; CDR2 reads YFSETQ. The CDR3 extends over 16 amino acids. The CDR3 DNA follows: TGCGCCAGCAGCTTGGCCGAAGCGGTAGGGGCCCATACGCAGTATTTT. Translation gives CASSLAEAVGAHTQYF.

The V and J genes are TRBV5-1 and TRBJ2-1; D is perhaps TRBD2 (5 bases). The germline V gene has CDR1 SGHRS and CDR2 YFSETQ. This CDR3 has 14 amino acids. Trimming removed 4 bases from V and 2 bases from J, with 10 bases in between. The CDR3 region is CASSTDFPYNEQFF. The CDR3 DNA is TGCGCCAGCAGCACGGACTTCCCCTACAATGAGCAGTTCTTC.

The rearrangement links TRBV9 to TRBJ2-5, with TRBD2 matching 9 bases. The germline V gene has CDR1 SGDLS and CDR2 YYNGEE. The ends lost 4 bases at V and 2 bases at J; junction bases unmatched: 6. CDR3 length: 15 amino acids. The CDR3 DNA sequence: TGTGCCAGCAGCCTAGGGACTAGCAATCAAGAGACCCAGTACTTC. This codes for CASSLGTSNQETQYF.

This sequence joins TRBV27 and TRBJ1-1; D is unclear. V shed 5 bases and J shed 5 bases, with 15 bases lying between them. Germline V gene lookup returns CDR1 MNHEY and CDR2 SMNVEV (reference sequence). This CDR3 contains 14 residues. This CDR3 is CASSPTSKETEAFF. The CDR3 DNA sequence: TGTGCCAGCAGTCCTACAAGTAAGGAGACTGAAGCTTTCTTT.

The chain links TRBV6-6 to TRBJ2-3; 10 nucleotides align to TRBD2. Germline values: CDR1 MNHNY, CDR2 SVGAGI (reference sequence). With V trimmed by 5 bases and J by 9 bases, 11 bases remained unmatched. This CDR3 is 15 amino acids long. CDR3 sequence: CASSRTSGYEGTQYF. CDR3 bases: TGTGCCAGCAGTCGGACTAGCGGCTACGAGGGAACGCAGTATTTT.

The V gene is TRBV6-6, the J gene TRBJ2-1, with a possible D match to TRBD2 (6 bases). The length of the CDR3 is 11 residues. V shed 8 bases and J shed 6 bases, with 8 bases lying between them. Per germline, CDR1 MNHNY and CDR2 SVGAGI (reference sequence). CDR3 in DNA: TGTGCCAGCGCTAGCGCCAATGAGCAGTTCTTC. Translating it yields CASASANEQFF.

V gene TRBV18 combines with J gene TRBJ2-5; 11 bases agree with TRBD1. Germline-derived CDR1 and CDR2 are KGHSH and LQKENI. The V segment lost 3 bases and the J segment 7 bases; nucleotides outside the gene matches: 7. There are 15 residues in the CDR3. The chain's CDR3 is CASSPVPGQGGTQYF. CDR3 bases: TGTGCCAGCTCACCTGTCCCGGGACAGGGGGGGACCCAGTACTTC.

The chain couples TRBV2 to TRBJ2-1; 10 bases align to TRBD2. After removal of 8 bases from V and 6 bases from J, the junction contained 16 bases not matched to a gene. Germline V gene data show CDR1 as SNHLY and CDR2 as FYNNEI. The CDR3 spans 17 residues. The DNA for the CDR3 is TGTGCCAGCGGCCCGGGAGGTAGTCTAGCGGGAGTCAATGAGCAGTTCTTC. It codes for CASGPGGSLAGVNEQFF.

This chain's CDR3 is CASSPRGVVLAGYNEQFF. The CDR3 nucleotides read TGTGCCAGCAGTCCCCGGGGGGTTGTGCTAGCGGGGTACAATGAGCAGTTCTTC. The V gene is TRBV27, the J gene TRBJ2-1, with 9 positions matching TRBD2. The CDR3 consists of 18 residues. Germline CDR1 and CDR2: MNHEY and SMNVEV (reference sequence). V was clipped by 5 bases and J by 4 bases; unmatched bases: 15.

Concerning this clone: Other DNA sequences in the same sample also yield this CDR3. The chain recombines TRBV15 with TRBJ2-1, with a possible D match to TRBD2 (6 bases). From germline, CDR1 is LNHNV and CDR2 YYDKDF (reference sequence). The CDR3 runs to 16 residues. The V end was cut by 0 bases, the J end by 5 bases, with 14 bases between. For the CDR3, the DNA is TGTGCCACCAGCAGAGATGGGGCGGGACGGAACAATGAGCAGTTCTTC. Its translation is CATSRDGAGRNNEQFF.

The J gene is TRBJ2-3, the V gene TRBV6-1; D is unclear. From germline, CDR1 is MNHNS and CDR2 SASEGT. The CDR3 totals 11 residues. The V end lost 6 bases, the J end lost 3 bases, and 4 bases lay between the germline ends. The CDR3 bases are TGTGCCAGCAGGATTACAGATACGCAGTATTTT. Translated, it gives CASRITDTQYF.

The rearrangement joins TRBV11-3 to TRBJ1-2; D not resolved. V shed 5 bases and J shed 3 bases, with 16 bases lying between them. The CDR3 is 15 amino acids. Germline V gene sequence: CDR1 SGHNT, CDR2 YENEEA. CDR3 loop: CASSALVRFYYGYTF. CDR3 coding DNA: TGTGCCAGCAGCGCCCTCGTGCGTTTCTACTATGGCTACACCTTC.

V usage is TRBV28 and J usage is TRBJ1-5, with D perhaps matching TRBD1 (6 bases). The CDR3 spans 17 residues. V was trimmed by 2 bases and J by 2 bases, leaving 16 bases between them. Germline CDR1 reads MDHEN; CDR2 reads SYDVKM. The CDR3 region is CASSLLGGPGGNQPQHF. The CDR3 coding sequence is TGTGCCAGCAGTTTACTGGGGGGTCCAGGGGGCAATCAGCCCCAGCATTTT.

Only one count was recorded for this clone. The CDR3 is CAISGPGTGDLVSSNTEAFF. In DNA, the CDR3 is TGTGCCATCAGTGGCCCGGGGACAGGGGACCTCGTCTCCTCGAACACTGAAGCTTTCTTT. The chain uses TRBV10-3 and TRBJ1-1; 10 nucleotides match TRBD1. The CDR3 runs to 20 residues. Germline trimming cut 4 bases from V and 1 base from J; bases unmatched to any gene: 18. Germline CDR1 is ENHRY and CDR2 is SYGVKD.

The chain carries TRBV21-1 and TRBJ2-3. TRBV21-1 is labeled a pseudogene. The CDR3 has 15 residues. The CDR3 DNA sequence: TGTGCCAGCAGCAAGAGGGACGGCCTCACAGATACGCAGTATTTT. It yields the protein CASSKRDGLTDTQYF.

Concerning this clone itself: The junction differs from germline at one of its ends, possibly a read error. The rearrangement links TRBV7-7 to TRBJ2-2; 9 nucleotides align to TRBD1. Germline V gene data show CDR1 as SSHAT and CDR2 as FNYEAQ (reference sequence). The CDR3 sequence is 15 residues long. In DNA, the CDR3 is TGTGCTAGCAGCCAAAGCCGGACAGGGGCCGGGGAGCTGTTTTTT. It is translated as CASSQSRTGAGELFF.

V gene TRBV19 combines with J gene TRBJ2-2, with TRBD2 identical over 7 bases. The CDR3 sequence is 14 residues long. Per the germline V gene, CDR1 is LNHDA and CDR2 is SQIVND (reference sequence). Trimming took 10 bases from V and 4 from J; bases not matched to a gene: 9. CDR3 in DNA: TGTGCCACCTCGGGACTACGAGGCACCGGGGAGCTGTTTTTT. Protein sequence: CATSGLRGTGELFF.

The V and J genes are TRBV7-3 and TRBJ2-1, with 8 bases lining up with TRBD2. Germline CDR1 and CDR2: SGHTA and FQGTGA. After removal of 6 bases from V and 0 bases from J, the junction contained 4 bases not matched to a gene. The CDR3 has 15 residues. DNA of the CDR3: TGTGCCAGCAGTGACAGCGGGAGCTCCTACAATGAGCAGTTCTTC. Its protein is CASSDSGSSYNEQFF.